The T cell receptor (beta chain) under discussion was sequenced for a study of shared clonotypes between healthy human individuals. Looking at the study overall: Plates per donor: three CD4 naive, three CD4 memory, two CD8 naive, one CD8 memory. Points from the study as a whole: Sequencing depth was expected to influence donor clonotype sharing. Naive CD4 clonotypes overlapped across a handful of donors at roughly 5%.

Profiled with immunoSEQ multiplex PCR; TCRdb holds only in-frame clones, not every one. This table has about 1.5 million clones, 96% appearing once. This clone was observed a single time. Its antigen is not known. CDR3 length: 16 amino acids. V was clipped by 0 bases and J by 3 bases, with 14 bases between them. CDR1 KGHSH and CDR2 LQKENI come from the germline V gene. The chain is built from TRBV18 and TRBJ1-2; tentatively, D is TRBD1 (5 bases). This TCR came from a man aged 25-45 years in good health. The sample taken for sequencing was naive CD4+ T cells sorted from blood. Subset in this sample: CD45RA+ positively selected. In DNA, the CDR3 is TGTGCCAGCTCACCACCCGGCTTTAAGGGGTACTATGGCTACACCTTC. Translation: CASSPPGFKGYYGYTF.